Below are 21 T cell receptor beta chains sequenced from a single sample in a study of T cell repertoires in cytomegalovirus infection (dated by TCRdb to between 2018 and 2021). Interpreted using the paper, the treatment or condition label stands for: in vitro stimulation with specific CMV peptide epitopes to enrich CMV-specific T cells. The sequencing machine was an Illumina HiSeq 1500. The public reads were quality trimmed at Q25 with fastp and then assembled into clones with MiXCR by TCRdb, keeping productive beta chains. Rows with a matching CDR3 protein are joined into one entry that keeps the most common DNA and genes. The sample includes about 770,000 distinct CDR3 sequences, with about 28% observed a single time. Around 13% of the sample is held by the ten biggest clonotypes. The antigens for these receptors are not known. The material sequenced was cultured CD8+ T cells from PBMCs, taken from culture after CMV antigen stimulation. Receptors were obtained from a human donor in good health (CMV status not recorded). Some clones in this sample may be carry-over from other donors' samples.

This chain links TRBV4-1 with TRBJ2-7, with 8 bases aligning to TRBD1. With V trimmed by 0 bases and J by 2 bases, 3 bases remained unmatched. Germline-derived CDR1 and CDR2 are MGHRA and YSYEKL. The CDR3 runs to 15 residues. The DNA for the CDR3 is TGCGCCAGCAGCCAAGAGGGGACAGGAGCCTACGAGCAGTACTTC. Translation gives CASSQEGTGAYEQYF.

The V gene is TRBV20-1, the J gene TRBJ1-2; D is undetermined. V was clipped by 3 bases and J by 3 bases, with 8 bases between them. The CDR3 length is 12 residues. Germline V gene lookup returns CDR1 DFQATT and CDR2 SNEGSKA (reference sequence). In DNA form, the CDR3 reads TGCAGTGCTAGTGCTGGGGACTATGGCTACACCTTC. It yields the protein CSASAGDYGYTF.

This clonotype was detected many times. V gene TRBV7-6 combines with J gene TRBJ1-1; D call uncertain. The CDR3 consists of 13 residues. The germline CDR1 and CDR2 sequences are SGHVS and FNYEAQ. With 4 bases removed from V and 6 bases from J, the gap between germline ends came to 12 bases. This CDR3 reads CASSSPGFAEAFF. The CDR3 bases are TGTGCCAGCAGCTCTCCTGGGTTCGCTGAAGCTTTCTTT. Full variable domain (rest looked up from reference TRBV7-6 and TRBJ1-1): GAGVSQSPRYKVTKRGQDVALRCDPISGHVSLYWYRQALGQGPEFLTYFNYEAQQDKSGLPNDRFSAERPEGSISTLTIQRTEQRDSAMYRCASSSPGFAEAFFGQGTRLTVV.

This chain uses TRBV6-1 with TRBJ2-5; TRBD1 aligns across 7 bases. J gave up 1 base and V 0 bases, and 11 bases lay outside the gene matches. Per the germline V gene, CDR1 is MNHNS and CDR2 is SASEGT. The CDR3 has 18 residues. Here the CDR3 DNA reads TGTGCCAGCAGTGAAGCTCGGACAGGTCATTTGGGCCAAGAGACCCAGTACTTC. Encoded protein: CASSEARTGHLGQETQYF.

This clonotype was detected only a few times. The chain joins TRBV19 to TRBJ2-2; D unresolved. This CDR3 contains 16 residues. Deletions cut 10 bases from V and 5 bases from J, with 23 bases between. Germline CDR1 reads LNHDA; CDR2 reads SQIVND (reference sequence). The CDR3 loop reads CATPKADPYVTGELFF. The DNA for the CDR3 is TGTGCCACCCCTAAGGCCGATCCTTATGTAACCGGGGAGCTGTTTTTT.

The chain has TRBV19 and TRBJ2-3, with D perhaps assigned TRBD1 or TRBD2 (5 bases each). Germline V gene data show CDR1 as LNHDA and CDR2 as SQIVND (reference sequence). Trimming stripped 11 bases from V and 1 base from J, with 13 bases between. The CDR3 is made up of 13 amino acids. The CDR3 here is CARGREGTDTQYF. CDR3 nucleotide sequence: TGTGCCCGGGGCAGGGAAGGCACAGATACGCAGTATTTT.

This chain links TRBV27 with TRBJ2-1; possible D gene TRBD1, 6 bases. Germline CDR1 is MNHEY and CDR2 is SMNVEV (reference sequence). Trimming removed 3 bases at V and 0 bases at J, with 15 bases between. This CDR3 spans 17 amino acids. For the CDR3, the DNA is TGTGCCAGCAGTTTTATCCAGGGGACGGGCTCCTACAATGAGCAGTTCTTC. Protein product: CASSFIQGTGSYNEQFF.

The rearrangement joins TRBV6-2 or TRBV6-3 to TRBJ1-1, with a possible D match to TRBD1 (5 bases). The CDR3 runs 16 residues. The germline CDR1 and CDR2 sequences are MNHEY and SVGEGT. Trimming stripped 8 bases from V and 0 bases from J, with 19 bases between. In DNA form, the CDR3 reads TGTGCCAGCGGGCTAACAGGTCCTTACCTGAACACTGAAGCTTTCTTT. It translates to CASGLTGPYLNTEAFF.

This clonotype was observed many times. The chain joins TRBV4-3 to TRBJ2-1, with D possibly matching TRBD1 (5 bases). CDR3 length: 11 amino acids. Germline assignment: CDR1 LGHNA and CDR2 YSLEER. Trimming pared 4 bases from V and 10 bases from J, leaving 8 bases between. The CDR3 DNA sequence: TGCGCCAGCAGCCCGCGGACAGAGCAGTTCTTC. Its protein is CASSPRTEQFF.

This clonotype appeared a few times. The V gene is TRBV12-3 or TRBV12-4, the J gene TRBJ1-1; D remains unclear. V was trimmed by 8 bases and J by 3 bases, leaving 10 bases between them. The CDR3 has 12 residues. The CDR3 DNA follows: TGTGCCAGCGGGTGGGCGTACACTGAAGCTTTCTTT. It specifies CASGWAYTEAFF.

This clonotype was found many times. The chain carries TRBV4-1 and TRBJ2-5; tentative D call: TRBD1 (5 bases). The CDR3 is made up of 16 amino acids. V dropped 3 bases and J dropped 5 bases, with 19 bases sitting between them. Germline lookup yields CDR1 MGHRA and CDR2 YSYEKL. The CDR3 DNA is TGCGCCAGCAGCCAGGATCTCAGGGTGCTGGACGAGACCCAGTACTTC. Protein sequence: CASSQDLRVLDETQYF.

This chain uses TRBV2 with TRBJ1-3; perhaps TRBD1 as D (5 bases). V was shortened by 6 bases and J by 0 bases, with 15 bases between the two germline ends. This CDR3 is built from 16 residues. Per germline, CDR1 SNHLY and CDR2 FYNNEI. The CDR3 region has the DNA TGTGCCAGCAGGACCTCGACAGCTTACTCTGGAAACACCATATATTTT. It yields the protein CASRTSTAYSGNTIYF.

This clonotype was counted only a few times. The J gene is TRBJ2-3, the V gene TRBV4-1; 14 bases agree with TRBD2. Per the germline V gene, CDR1 is MGHRA and CDR2 is YSYEKL. The length of the CDR3 is 17 residues. J was trimmed by 4 bases and V by 0 bases; bases with no gene match: 3. CDR3 loop: CASSQDPTSGGADTQYF. The CDR3 DNA reads as TGCGCCAGCAGCCAAGACCCGACTAGCGGGGGGGCAGATACGCAGTATTTT.

This clonotype appeared a few times. The chain recombines TRBV20-1 with TRBJ2-1; D ambiguous. Germline assignment: CDR1 DFQATT and CDR2 SNEGSKA (reference sequence). The CDR3 extends over 16 amino acids. Trimming shortened V by 3 bases and J by 1 base, and 16 bases separated the two germline ends. In DNA form, the CDR3 reads TGCAGTGCTAGCAACGAGATAGGACCTTCCTACAATGAGCAGTTCTTC. It yields the protein CSASNEIGPSYNEQFF.

This clonotype was picked up a small number of times. The chain couples TRBV7-8 to TRBJ2-7; 10 bases agree with TRBD1. Losses at the gene ends were 3 bases for V and 6 bases for J; bases not matched to a gene: 8. Germline lookup yields CDR1 SGHVS and CDR2 FQNEAQ. The CDR3 contains 15 residues. CDR3 nucleotides: TGTGCCAGCAGCTTCCCCGGGACAGGGGCTGCCGAGCAGTACTTC. It yields the protein CASSFPGTGAAEQYF.

This chain uses TRBV29-1 with TRBJ1-1, with 7 positions matching TRBD1. This CDR3 has 15 residues. Germline CDR1 and CDR2: SQVTM and ANQGSEA. Trimming cost V 3 bases and J 5 bases; bases outside gene matches: 12. The CDR3 sequence is CSVDPPTGWKTEAFF. The CDR3 nucleotides read TGCAGCGTTGATCCCCCGACAGGGTGGAAAACTGAAGCTTTCTTT.

V and J are TRBV28 and TRBJ2-3; D gene unclear. This CDR3 has 13 amino acids. Trimming left V 3 bases short and J 6 bases short, with 10 bases between. Germline-derived CDR1 and CDR2 are MDHEN and SYDVKM. The CDR3 nucleotides read TGTGCCAGCAGTTTCTCCGGGTGGGATACGCAGTATTTT. Translating it yields CASSFSGWDTQYF.

This clonotype was seen repeatedly, ten times or more. This sequence joins TRBV7-2 and TRBJ2-4, with a tentative D call TRBD2 (5 bases). Germline lookup yields CDR1 SGHTA and CDR2 FQGNSA. This CDR3 is 13 amino acids long. The ends were cut back, 5 bases at V and 9 bases at J, with 14 bases in the middle. The DNA for the CDR3 is TGTGCCAGCAGCCAAAACATAGGGAGCATTCAGTACTTC. The encoded protein is CASSQNIGSIQYF.

The V gene is TRBV29-1, the J gene TRBJ1-4; TRBD1 might be the D (5 bases). V was shortened by 4 bases and J by 12 bases, with 15 bases between the two germline ends. The CDR3 has 12 amino acids. In germline, CDR1 is SQVTM, CDR2 ANQGSEA. CDR3 sequence: CSVAQGLGELFF. In nucleotides, the CDR3 is TGCAGCGTTGCCCAGGGTCTGGGTGAACTGTTTTTT.

The V gene is TRBV23-1, the J gene TRBJ1-2; D uncertain. TRBV23-1 is identified as an open reading frame with a role that is uncertain. V was shortened by 3 bases and J by 3 bases, with 17 bases between the two germline ends. The length of the CDR3 is 16 residues. The CDR3 spells CASSQRPLRVHYGYTF. The CDR3 region has the DNA TGCGCCAGCAGTCAGCGACCTTTGAGGGTTCACTATGGCTACACCTTC.

The CDR3 DNA is TGCGCCAGCAGCCAAGAACCCGGGACACAGTACGAGCAGTACTTC. This encodes CASSQEPGTQYEQYF. V gene TRBV4-1 combines with J gene TRBJ2-7, with a tentative D call TRBD1 (6 bases). V lost 0 bases to trimming and J lost 4 bases, with 13 bases between them. Germline V gene data show CDR1 as MGHRA and CDR2 as YSYEKL. The CDR3 length is 15 residues.